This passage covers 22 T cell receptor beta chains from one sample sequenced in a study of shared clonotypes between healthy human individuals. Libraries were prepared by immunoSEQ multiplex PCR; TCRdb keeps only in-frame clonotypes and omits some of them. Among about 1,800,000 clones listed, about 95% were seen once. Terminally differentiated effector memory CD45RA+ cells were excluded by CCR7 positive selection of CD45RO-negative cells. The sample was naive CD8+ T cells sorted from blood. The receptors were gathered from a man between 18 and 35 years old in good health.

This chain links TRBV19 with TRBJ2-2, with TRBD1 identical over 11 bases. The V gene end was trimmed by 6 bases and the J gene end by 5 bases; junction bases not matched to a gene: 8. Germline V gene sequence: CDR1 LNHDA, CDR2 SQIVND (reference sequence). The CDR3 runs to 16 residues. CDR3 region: CASSYWDRGKTGELFF. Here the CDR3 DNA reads TGTGCCAGTAGCTACTGGGACAGGGGGAAAACCGGGGAGCTGTTTTTT.

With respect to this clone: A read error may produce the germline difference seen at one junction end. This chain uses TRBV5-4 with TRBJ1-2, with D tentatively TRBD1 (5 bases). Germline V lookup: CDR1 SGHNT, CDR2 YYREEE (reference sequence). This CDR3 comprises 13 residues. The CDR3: CASRLGGGYGYTF. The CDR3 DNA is TGTGCCAGCAGATTGGGCGGGGGCTATGGCTACACCTTC.

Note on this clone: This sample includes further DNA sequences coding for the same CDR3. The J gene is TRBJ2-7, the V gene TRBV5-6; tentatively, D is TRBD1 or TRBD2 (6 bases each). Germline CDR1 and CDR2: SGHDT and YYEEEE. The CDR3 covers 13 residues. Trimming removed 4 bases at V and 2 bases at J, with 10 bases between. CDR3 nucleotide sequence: TGTGCCAGCAGCGCGGGGACAACCTACGAGCAGTACTTC. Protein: CASSAGTTYEQYF.

The CDR3 loop is CASSGETGTSYEQYF. For the CDR3, the DNA is TGTGCCAGCAGCGGAGAGACCGGGACCTCATACGAGCAGTACTTC. This chain joins TRBV7-9 and TRBJ2-7; TRBD1 or TRBD2 may be the D gene (5 bases each). Germline V gives CDR1 SEHNR, CDR2 FQNEAQ (reference sequence). The length of the CDR3 is 15 residues. Trimming left V 5 bases short and J 4 bases short, with 18 bases between.

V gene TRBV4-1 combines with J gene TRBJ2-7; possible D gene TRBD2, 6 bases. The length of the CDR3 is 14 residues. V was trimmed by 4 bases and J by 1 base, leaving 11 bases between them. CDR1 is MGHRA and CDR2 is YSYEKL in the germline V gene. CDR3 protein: CASSPFAGSYEQYF. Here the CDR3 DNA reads TGCGCCAGCAGCCCTTTCGCGGGATCCTACGAGCAGTACTTC.

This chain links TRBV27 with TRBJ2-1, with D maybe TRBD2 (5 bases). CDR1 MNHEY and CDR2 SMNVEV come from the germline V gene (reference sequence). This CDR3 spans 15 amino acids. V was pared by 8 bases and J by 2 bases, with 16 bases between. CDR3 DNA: TGTGCCAGCCGGATAGGGAGTAAGCCCTACAATGAGCAGTTCTTC. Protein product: CASRIGSKPYNEQFF.

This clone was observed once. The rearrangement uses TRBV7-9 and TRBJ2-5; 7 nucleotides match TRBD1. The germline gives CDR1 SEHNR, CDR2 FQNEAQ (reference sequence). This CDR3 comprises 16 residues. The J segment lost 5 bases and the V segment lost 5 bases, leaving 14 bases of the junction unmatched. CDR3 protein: CASSPAVQGQWETQYF. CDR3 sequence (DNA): TGTGCCAGCAGCCCAGCCGTACAGGGACAGTGGGAGACCCAGTACTTC.

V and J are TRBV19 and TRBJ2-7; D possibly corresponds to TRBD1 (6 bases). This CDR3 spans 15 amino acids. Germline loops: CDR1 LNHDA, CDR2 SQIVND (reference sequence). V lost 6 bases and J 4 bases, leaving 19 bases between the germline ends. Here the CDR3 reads CASSPGSRGSYEQYF. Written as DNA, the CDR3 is TGTGCCAGTAGCCCGGGGTCCAGGGGATCGTACGAGCAGTACTTC.

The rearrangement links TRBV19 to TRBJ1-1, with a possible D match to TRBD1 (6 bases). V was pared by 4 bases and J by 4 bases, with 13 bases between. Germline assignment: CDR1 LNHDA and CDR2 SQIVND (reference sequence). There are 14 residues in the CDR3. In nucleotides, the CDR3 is TGTGCCAGTAGTACCGGCACAGGGTTCACTGAAGCTTTCTTT. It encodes CASSTGTGFTEAFF.

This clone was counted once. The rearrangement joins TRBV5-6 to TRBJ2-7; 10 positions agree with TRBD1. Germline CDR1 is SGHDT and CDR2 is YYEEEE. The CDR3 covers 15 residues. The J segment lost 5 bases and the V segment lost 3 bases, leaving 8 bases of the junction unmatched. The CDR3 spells CASSSPGQGSDEQYF. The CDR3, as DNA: TGTGCCAGCAGCTCCCCGGGACAGGGGTCGGACGAGCAGTACTTC.

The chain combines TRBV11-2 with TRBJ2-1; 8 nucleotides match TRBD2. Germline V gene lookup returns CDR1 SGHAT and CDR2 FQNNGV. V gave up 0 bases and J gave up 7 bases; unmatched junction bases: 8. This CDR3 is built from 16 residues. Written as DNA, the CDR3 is TGTGCCAGCAGCTTAGATCGAGCGGGAGCGCGAAATGAGCAGTTCTTC. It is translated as CASSLDRAGARNEQFF.

As DNA, the CDR3 is TGTGCCACCGTGGGGGGGCAAGAGACCCAGTACTTC. Its translation is CATVGGQETQYF. This rearrangement joins TRBV2 to TRBJ2-5; 7 positions agree with TRBD2. V lost 10 bases, J lost 2 bases, and 4 bases stayed unmatched. The CDR3 is 12 residues long. CDR1 and CDR2 from the germline V gene are SNHLY and FYNNEI. The full variable domain, completed using reference TRBV2 and TRBJ2-5, is EPEVTQTPSHQVTQMGQEVILRCVPISNHLYFYWYRQILGQKVEFLVSFYNNEISEKSEIFDDQFSVERPDGSNFTLKIRSTKLEDSAMYFCATVGGQETQYFGPGTRLLVL.

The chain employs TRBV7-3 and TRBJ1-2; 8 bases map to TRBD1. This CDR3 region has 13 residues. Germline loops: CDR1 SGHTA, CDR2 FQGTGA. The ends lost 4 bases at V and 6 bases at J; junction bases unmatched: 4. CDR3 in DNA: TGTGCCAGCAGCTATGGGACAGGCGATGGCTACACCTTC. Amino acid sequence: CASSYGTGDGYTF.

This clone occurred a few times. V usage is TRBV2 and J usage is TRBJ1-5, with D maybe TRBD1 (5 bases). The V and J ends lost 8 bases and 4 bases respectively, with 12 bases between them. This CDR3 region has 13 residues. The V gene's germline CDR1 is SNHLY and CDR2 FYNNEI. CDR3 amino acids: CASWGIENQPQHF. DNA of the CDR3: TGTGCCAGCTGGGGGATAGAAAATCAGCCCCAGCATTTT. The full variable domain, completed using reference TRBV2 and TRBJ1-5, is EPEVTQTPSHQVTQMGQEVILRCVPISNHLYFYWYRQILGQKVEFLVSFYNNEISEKSEIFDDQFSVERPDGSNFTLKIRSTKLEDSAMYFCASWGIENQPQHFGDGTRLSIL.

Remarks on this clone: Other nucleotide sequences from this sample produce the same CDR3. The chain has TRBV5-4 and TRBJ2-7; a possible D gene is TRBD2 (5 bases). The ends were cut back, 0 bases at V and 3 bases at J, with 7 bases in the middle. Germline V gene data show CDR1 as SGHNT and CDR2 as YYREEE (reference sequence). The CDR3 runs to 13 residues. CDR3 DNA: TGTGCCAGCAGCTTGGCCGGGAACTACGAGCAGTACTTC. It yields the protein CASSLAGNYEQYF.

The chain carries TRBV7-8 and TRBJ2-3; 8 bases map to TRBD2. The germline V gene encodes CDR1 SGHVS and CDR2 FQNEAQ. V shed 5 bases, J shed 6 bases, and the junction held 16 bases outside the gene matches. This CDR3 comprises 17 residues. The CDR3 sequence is CASSPWASGGPGDTQYF. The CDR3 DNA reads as TGTGCCAGCAGCCCCTGGGCCAGCGGGGGCCCCGGGGATACGCAGTATTTT.

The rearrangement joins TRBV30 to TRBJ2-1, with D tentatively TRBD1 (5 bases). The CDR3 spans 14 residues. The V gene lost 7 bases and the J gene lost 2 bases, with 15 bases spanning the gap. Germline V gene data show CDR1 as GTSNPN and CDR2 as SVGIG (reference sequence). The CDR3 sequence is CAFRALRPYNEQFF. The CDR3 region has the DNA TGTGCCTTCAGGGCCCTAAGGCCCTACAATGAGCAGTTCTTC.

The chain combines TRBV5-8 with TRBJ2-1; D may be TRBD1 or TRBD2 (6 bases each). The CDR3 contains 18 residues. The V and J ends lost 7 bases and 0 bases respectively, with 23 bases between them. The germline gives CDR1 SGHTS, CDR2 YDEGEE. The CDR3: CASPIGGPNRASYNEQFF. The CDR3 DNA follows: TGTGCCAGCCCCATTGGGGGGCCGAACAGGGCCTCCTACAATGAGCAGTTCTTC.

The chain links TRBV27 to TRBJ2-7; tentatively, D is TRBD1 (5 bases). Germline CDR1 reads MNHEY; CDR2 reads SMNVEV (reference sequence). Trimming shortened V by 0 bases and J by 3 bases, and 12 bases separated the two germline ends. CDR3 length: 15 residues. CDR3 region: CASSLSPSGHYEQYF. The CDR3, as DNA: TGTGCCAGCAGTTTATCGCCCTCCGGACACTACGAGCAGTACTTC.

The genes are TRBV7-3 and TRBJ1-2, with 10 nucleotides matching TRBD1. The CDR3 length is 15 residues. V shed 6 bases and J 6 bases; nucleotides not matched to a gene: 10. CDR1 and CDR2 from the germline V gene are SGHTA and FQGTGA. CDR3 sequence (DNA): TGTGCCAGCAGTGCCGGGACAGGGGTTGAAGATGGCTACACCTTC. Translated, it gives CASSAGTGVEDGYTF.

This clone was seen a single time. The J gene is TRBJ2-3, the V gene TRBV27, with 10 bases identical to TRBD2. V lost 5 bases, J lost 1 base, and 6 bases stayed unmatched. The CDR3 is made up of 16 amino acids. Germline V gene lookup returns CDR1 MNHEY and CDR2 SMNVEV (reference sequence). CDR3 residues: CASSPGLAFGTDTQYF. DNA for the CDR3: TGTGCCAGCAGTCCGGGACTAGCGTTCGGCACAGATACGCAGTATTTT.

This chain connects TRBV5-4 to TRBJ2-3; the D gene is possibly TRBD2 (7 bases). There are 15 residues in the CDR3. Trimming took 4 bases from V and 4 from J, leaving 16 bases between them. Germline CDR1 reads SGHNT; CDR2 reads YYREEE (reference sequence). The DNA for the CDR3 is TGTGCCAGCAGCCCCGGTAGGGGGGGCCCAGATACGCAGTATTTT. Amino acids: CASSPGRGGPDTQYF. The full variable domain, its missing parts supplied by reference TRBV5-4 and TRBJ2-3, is ETGVTQSPTHLIKTRGQQVTLRCSSQSGHNTVSWYQQALGQGPQFIFQYYREEENGRGNFPPRFSGLQFPNYSSELNVNALELDDSALYLCASSPGRGGPDTQYFGPGTRLTVL.